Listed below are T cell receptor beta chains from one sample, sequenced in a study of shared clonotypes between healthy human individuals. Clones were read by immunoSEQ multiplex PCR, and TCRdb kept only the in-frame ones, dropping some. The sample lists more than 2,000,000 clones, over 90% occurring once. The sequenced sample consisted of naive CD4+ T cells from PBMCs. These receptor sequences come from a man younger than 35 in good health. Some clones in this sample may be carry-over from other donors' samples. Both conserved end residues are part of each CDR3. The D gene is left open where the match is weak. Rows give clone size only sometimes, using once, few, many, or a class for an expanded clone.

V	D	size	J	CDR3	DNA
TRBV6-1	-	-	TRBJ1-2	CASVNILPYGYTF	TGTGCCAGCGTTAATATACTCCCCTATGGCTACACCTTC
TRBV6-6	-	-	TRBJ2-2	CASSYTRAGELFF	TGTGCCAGCAGTTACACGAGGGCCGGGGAGCTGTTTTTT
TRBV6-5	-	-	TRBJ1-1	CASSYGGHAANTEAFF	TGTGCCAGCAGTTACGGTGGGCACGCTGCGAACACTGAAGCTTTCTTT
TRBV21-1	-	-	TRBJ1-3	CASSIGQGPISGNTIYF	TGTGCCAGCAGCATCGGACAGGGGCCGATATCTGGAAACACCATATATTTT
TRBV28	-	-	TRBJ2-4	CATLVSSAKNIQYF	TGTGCCACCCTCGTAAGTTCGGCCAAAAACATTCAGTACTTC
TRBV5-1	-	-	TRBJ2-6	CASSLGGSGANVLTF	TGCGCCAGCAGCTTGGGTGGATCTGGGGCCAACGTCCTGACTTTC
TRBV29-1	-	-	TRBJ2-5	CSVHQPWKRQETRKETQYF	TGCAGCGTTCACCAACCTTGGAAACGGCAGGAGACCCGAAAAGAGACCCAGTACTTC
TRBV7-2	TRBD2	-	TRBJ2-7	CASSPAGGAYEQYF	TGTGCCAGCAGCCCAGCGGGAGGCGCCTACGAGCAGTACTTC
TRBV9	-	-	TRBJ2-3	CASSVTTSTDTQYF	TGTGCCAGCAGCGTAACGACTAGCACAGATACGCAGTATTTT
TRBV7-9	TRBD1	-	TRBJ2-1	CASTPPGQGANEQFF	TGTGCCAGCACCCCACCGGGACAGGGGGCCAATGAGCAGTTCTTC
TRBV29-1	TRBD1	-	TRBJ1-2	CSARTGHDYGYTF	TGCAGCGCCAGGACAGGGCATGACTATGGCTACACCTTC
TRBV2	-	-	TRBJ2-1	CASSEWDSAYNEQFF	TGTGCCAGCAGTGAATGGGACTCAGCCTACAATGAGCAGTTCTTC
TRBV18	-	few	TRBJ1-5	CASSPVYQAYSNQPQHF	TGTGCCAGCTCACCAGTATATCAGGCTTATAGCAATCAGCCCCAGCATTTT
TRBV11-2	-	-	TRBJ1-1	CASSARTMMNTEAFF	TGTGCCAGCAGCGCCCGGACAATGATGAACACTGAAGCTTTCTTT
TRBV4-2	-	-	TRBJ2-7	CASSHMNRDRLDEQYF	TGTGCCAGCAGCCACATGAACCGGGACCGACTTGACGAGCAGTACTTC
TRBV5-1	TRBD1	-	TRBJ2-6	CASSPRTGAPSGANVLTF	TGCGCCAGCAGCCCACGGACAGGGGCTCCCTCTGGGGCCAACGTCCTGACTTTC
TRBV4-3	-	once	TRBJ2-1	CASSQDLTDNEQFF	TGCGCCAGCAGCCAAGATCTGACAGACAATGAGCAGTTCTTC
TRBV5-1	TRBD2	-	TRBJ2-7	CASSLGPTSGSIFEQYF	TGCGCCAGCAGCTTGGGACCGACTAGCGGGAGTATCTTCGAGCAGTACTTC
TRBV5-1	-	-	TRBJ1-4	CASSVSGTTNEKLFF	TGCGCCAGCAGCGTATCCGGGACAACTAATGAAAAACTGTTTTTT
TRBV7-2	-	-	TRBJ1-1	CASSLGRAANTEAFF	TGTGCCAGCAGCTTAGGACGCGCAGCGAACACTGAAGCTTTCTTT
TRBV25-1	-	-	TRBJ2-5	CASSESKSGLRGETQYF	TGTGCCAGCAGTGAATCTAAGTCAGGGCTAAGGGGAGAGACCCAGTACTTC
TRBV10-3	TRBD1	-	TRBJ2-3	CAISADRDTDTQYF	TGTGCCATCAGTGCGGACAGGGACACAGATACGCAGTATTTT
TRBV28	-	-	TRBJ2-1	CASTTASNEQFF	TGTGCCAGCACTACAGCGAGCAATGAGCAGTTCTTC
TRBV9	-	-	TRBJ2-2	CASSVGYEGELFF	TGTGCCAGCAGCGTAGGTTATGAGGGGGAGCTGTTTTTT